This TCR beta chain was sequenced for a study of T-cell memory formation after mild COVID-19. Study-wide results and caveats: Clones shrinking between day 15 and 85 showed a balanced CD4/CD8 split, and those that grew later tilted toward CD4+.

V shed 4 bases and J shed 5 bases, with 18 bases lying between them. CDR1 and CDR2 (germline): SGHVS, FQNEAQ. The CDR3 contains 16 residues. After 5'RACE with constant-segment primers, TCR alpha and TCR beta cDNA libraries carrying sample barcodes and UMIs were obtained. Using its own MiXCR run on the 5' RACE reads, TCRdb lists one record per CDR3 protein. Counted here are roughly 400,000 distinct CDR3 sequences, roughly 24% occurring once; the ten biggest clones make up 8.8%. In the case of this clonotype: The antigen remains undetermined.

Input material: PBMCs or a T cell subset sorted from them (not recorded which). This TCR was sampled from an adult woman who had mild COVID-19 (a few samples of this study predate the infection). Cell type and time point are not known. V and J are TRBV7-8 and TRBJ2-1; tentative D call: TRBD1 (6 bases). The CDR3 protein is CASSSTFGTRNNEQFF. CDR3 nucleotides: TGTGCCAGCAGCTCGACTTTCGGGACAAGAAACAATGAGCAGTTCTTC.